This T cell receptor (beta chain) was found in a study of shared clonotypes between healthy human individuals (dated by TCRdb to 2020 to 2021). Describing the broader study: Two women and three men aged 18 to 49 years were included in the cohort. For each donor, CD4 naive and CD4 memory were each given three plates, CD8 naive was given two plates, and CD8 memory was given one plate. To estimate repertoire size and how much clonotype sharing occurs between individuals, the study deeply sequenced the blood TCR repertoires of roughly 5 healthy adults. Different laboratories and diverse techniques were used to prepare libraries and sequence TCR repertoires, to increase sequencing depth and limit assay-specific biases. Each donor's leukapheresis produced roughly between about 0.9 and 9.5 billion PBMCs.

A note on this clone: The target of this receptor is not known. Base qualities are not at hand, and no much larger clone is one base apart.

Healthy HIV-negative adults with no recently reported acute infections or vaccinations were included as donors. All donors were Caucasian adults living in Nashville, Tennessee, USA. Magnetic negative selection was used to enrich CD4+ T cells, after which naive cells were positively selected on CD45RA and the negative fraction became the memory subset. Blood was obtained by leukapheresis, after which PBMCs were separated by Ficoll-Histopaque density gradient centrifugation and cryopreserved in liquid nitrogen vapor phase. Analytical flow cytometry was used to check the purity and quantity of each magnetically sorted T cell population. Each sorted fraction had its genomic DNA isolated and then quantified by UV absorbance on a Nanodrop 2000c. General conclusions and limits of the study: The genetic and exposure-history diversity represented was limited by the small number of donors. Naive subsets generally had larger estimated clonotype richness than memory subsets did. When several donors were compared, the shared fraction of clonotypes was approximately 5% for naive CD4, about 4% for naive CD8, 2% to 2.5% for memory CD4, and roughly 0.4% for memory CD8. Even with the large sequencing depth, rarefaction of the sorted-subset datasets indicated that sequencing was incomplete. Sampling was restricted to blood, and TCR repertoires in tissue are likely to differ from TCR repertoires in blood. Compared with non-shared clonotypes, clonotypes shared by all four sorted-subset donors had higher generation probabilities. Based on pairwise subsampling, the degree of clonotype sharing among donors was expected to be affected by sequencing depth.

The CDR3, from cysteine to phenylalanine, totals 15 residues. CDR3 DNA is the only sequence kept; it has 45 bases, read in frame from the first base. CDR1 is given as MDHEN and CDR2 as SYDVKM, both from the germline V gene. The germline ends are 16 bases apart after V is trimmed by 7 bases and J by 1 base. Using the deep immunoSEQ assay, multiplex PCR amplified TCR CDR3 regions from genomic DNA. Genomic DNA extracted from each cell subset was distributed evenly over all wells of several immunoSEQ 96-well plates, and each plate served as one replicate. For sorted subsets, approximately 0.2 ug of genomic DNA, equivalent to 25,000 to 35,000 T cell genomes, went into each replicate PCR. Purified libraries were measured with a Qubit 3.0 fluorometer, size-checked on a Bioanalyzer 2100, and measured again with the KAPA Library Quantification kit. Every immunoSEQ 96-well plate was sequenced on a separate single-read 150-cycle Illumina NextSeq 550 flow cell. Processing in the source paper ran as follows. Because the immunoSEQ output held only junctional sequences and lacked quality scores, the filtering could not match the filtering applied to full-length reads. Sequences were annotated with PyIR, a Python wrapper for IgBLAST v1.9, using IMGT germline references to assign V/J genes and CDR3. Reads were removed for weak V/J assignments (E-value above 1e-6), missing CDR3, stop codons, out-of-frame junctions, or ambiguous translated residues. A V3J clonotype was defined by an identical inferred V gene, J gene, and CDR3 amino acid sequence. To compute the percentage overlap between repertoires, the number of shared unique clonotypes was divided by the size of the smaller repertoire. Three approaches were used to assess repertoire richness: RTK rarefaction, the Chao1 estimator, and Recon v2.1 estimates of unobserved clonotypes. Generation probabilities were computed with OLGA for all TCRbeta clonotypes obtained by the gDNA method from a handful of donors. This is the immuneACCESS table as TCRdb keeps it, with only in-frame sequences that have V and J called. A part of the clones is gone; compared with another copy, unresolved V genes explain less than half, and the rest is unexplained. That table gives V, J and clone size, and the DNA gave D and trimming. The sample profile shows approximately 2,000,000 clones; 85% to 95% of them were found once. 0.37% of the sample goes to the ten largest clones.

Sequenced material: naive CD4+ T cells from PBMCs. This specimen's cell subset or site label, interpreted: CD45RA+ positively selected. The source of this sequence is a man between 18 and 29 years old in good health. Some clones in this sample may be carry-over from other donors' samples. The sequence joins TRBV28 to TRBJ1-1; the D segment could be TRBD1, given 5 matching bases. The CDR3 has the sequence CASTPPGPKNTEAFF. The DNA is TGTGCCAGCACCCCTCCGGGACCGAAGAACACTGAAGCTTTCTTT. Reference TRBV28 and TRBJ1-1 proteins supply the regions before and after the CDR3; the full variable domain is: DVKVTQSSRYLVKRTGEKVFLECVQDMDHENMFWYRQDPGLGLRLIYFSYDVKMKEKGDIPEGYSVSREKKERFSLILESASTNQTSMYLCASTPPGPKNTEAFFGQGTRLTVV.